This is a list of T cell receptor beta chains from one sample in a study of T-cell reconstitution after alpha-beta-depleted transplantation in children. Each CDR3 protein gets one entry after TCRdb re-called the PCR reads with MiXCR. The sample records about 980,000 distinct CDR3 sequences, 25% to 35% being singletons. The specimen was PBMCs, mostly from graft donor cells, collected 360 days after TCRalphabeta/CD19-depleted stem cell transplant. These TCRs come from a boy younger than two who had a stem cell transplant for SCID, so the T cells may come from the graft donor. Each CDR3 is given with its conserved first and last residue. The D gene is left open where the match is weak. Size is stated for part of the rows, as once, few or many counts, or as a class when the clone is expanded.

v_call: TRBV6-1
j_call: TRBJ2-7
d_call: TRBD1
clone_size: -
cdr3_nt: TGTGCCAGCATGCTCCGGCAGGGGGTGGGCGAGCAGTACTTC
cdr3_aa: CASMLRQGVGEQYF

v_call: TRBV19
j_call: TRBJ2-3
d_call: TRBD1
clone_size: few
cdr3_nt: TGTGCCAGTAGTATATTAATAACCTCGGAAGGACAGGGGACAGATACGCAGTATTTT
cdr3_aa: CASSILITSEGQGTDTQYF

v_call: TRBV12-3/TRBV12-4
j_call: TRBJ2-7
d_call: -
clone_size: -
cdr3_nt: TGTGCCAGCAGTCCATTGCTTCCGGATCTCTACGAGCAGTACTTC
cdr3_aa: CASSPLLPDLYEQYF

v_call: TRBV7-3
j_call: TRBJ2-1
d_call: TRBD2
clone_size: -
cdr3_nt: TGTGCCAGCAGCCCACTCGGGACTAGCGGGGTAAATGAGCAGTTCTTC
cdr3_aa: CASSPLGTSGVNEQFF

v_call: TRBV9
j_call: TRBJ2-4
d_call: -
clone_size: few
cdr3_nt: TGTGCCAGCAGCGTAGAAGGCCTGAGGGGCATTCAGTACTTC
cdr3_aa: CASSVEGLRGIQYF

v_call: TRBV7-9
j_call: TRBJ2-7
d_call: -
clone_size: few
cdr3_nt: TGTGCCAGCAGCCCTAAGTCGGGCAGGCGAACCTACGAGCAGTACTTC
cdr3_aa: CASSPKSGRRTYEQYF

v_call: TRBV28
j_call: TRBJ2-3
d_call: TRBD2
clone_size: -
cdr3_nt: TGTGCCAGCAGTTTCCGGTCCCTTCGTCCAGCGGGGGGGACAGATACGCAGTATTTT
cdr3_aa: CASSFRSLRPAGGTDTQYF

v_call: TRBV6-1
j_call: TRBJ1-1
d_call: -
clone_size: few
cdr3_nt: TGTGCCAGCAGCAGGAATCGACCGCTGCTGACAGAAGCTTTCTTT
cdr3_aa: CASSRNRPLLTEAFF

v_call: TRBV7-8
j_call: TRBJ2-7
d_call: -
clone_size: -
cdr3_nt: TGTGCCAGCAGCTTCAGCGGTGCGAACTACGAGCAGTACTTC
cdr3_aa: CASSFSGANYEQYF

v_call: TRBV10-2
j_call: TRBJ2-1
d_call: -
clone_size: -
cdr3_nt: TGCGCCAGCAGTGAGTCCCCCGACTACAATGAGCAGTTCTTC
cdr3_aa: CASSESPDYNEQFF

v_call: TRBV4-1
j_call: TRBJ2-7
d_call: -
clone_size: -
cdr3_nt: TGCGCCAGCAGCCCGACGACTGGGTGGAACGAGCAGTACTTC
cdr3_aa: CASSPTTGWNEQYF

v_call: TRBV28
j_call: TRBJ1-4
d_call: -
clone_size: -
cdr3_nt: TGTGCCAGCAATTCCCCGGAAAAACTGTTTTTT
cdr3_aa: CASNSPEKLFF

v_call: TRBV20-1
j_call: TRBJ2-2
d_call: -
clone_size: few
cdr3_nt: TGCAGTGCTAGAGTCCCCACCGGGGAGCTGTTTTTT
cdr3_aa: CSARVPTGELFF

v_call: TRBV7-6
j_call: TRBJ2-3
d_call: TRBD1
clone_size: -
cdr3_nt: TGTGCCAGCAGCTTAAGGGACAGGGCCGCAGATACGCAGTATTTT
cdr3_aa: CASSLRDRAADTQYF

v_call: TRBV9
j_call: TRBJ2-7
d_call: TRBD1
clone_size: few
cdr3_nt: TGTGCCAGCAGCGAAAGACAGGGGGCGAGCTACGAGCAGTACTTC
cdr3_aa: CASSERQGASYEQYF

v_call: TRBV20-1
j_call: TRBJ2-5
d_call: TRBD2
clone_size: -
cdr3_nt: TGCAGTGCTACGAGACTAGCGGTGGGGACCCAGTACTTC
cdr3_aa: CSATRLAVGTQYF

v_call: TRBV29-1
j_call: TRBJ1-1
d_call: -
clone_size: few
cdr3_nt: TGCAGCGCCGCACTGAACACTGAAGCTTTCTTT
cdr3_aa: CSAALNTEAFF

v_call: TRBV12-3/TRBV12-4
j_call: TRBJ2-1
d_call: TRBD2
clone_size: -
cdr3_nt: TGTGCCAGCAGTCCCTCACTAGCGGTCCCCTACAATGAGCAGTTCTTC
cdr3_aa: CASSPSLAVPYNEQFF

v_call: TRBV12-3/TRBV12-4
j_call: TRBJ1-1
d_call: -
clone_size: -
cdr3_nt: TGTGCCAGCAGTTTAATAACAGGGTGGGACACTGAAGCTTTCTTT
cdr3_aa: CASSLITGWDTEAFF

v_call: TRBV12-3/TRBV12-4
j_call: TRBJ2-5
d_call: TRBD2
clone_size: few
cdr3_nt: TGTGCCAGCAGTTTAGGTTTGGGGCAGCGGGGGAACCAAGAGACCCAGTACTTC
cdr3_aa: CASSLGLGQRGNQETQYF

v_call: TRBV6-2/TRBV6-3
j_call: TRBJ2-5
d_call: -
clone_size: -
cdr3_nt: TGTGCCAGCAGCACGTGGGAGACCCAGTACTTC
cdr3_aa: CASSTWETQYF

v_call: TRBV12-3/TRBV12-4
j_call: TRBJ2-2
d_call: -
clone_size: -
cdr3_nt: TGTGCCAGCAGTCTACAGGGATACGGGGAGCTGTTTTTT
cdr3_aa: CASSLQGYGELFF

v_call: TRBV29-1
j_call: TRBJ2-1
d_call: TRBD1
clone_size: -
cdr3_nt: TGCAGCATGGACAGGGGAGAGGGGAATGAGCAGTTCTTC
cdr3_aa: CSMDRGEGNEQFF

v_call: TRBV5-6
j_call: TRBJ1-5
d_call: -
clone_size: -
cdr3_nt: TGTGCCAGCAGCTTGGCCAGGGATCAGCCCCAGCATTTT
cdr3_aa: CASSLARDQPQHF

v_call: TRBV27
j_call: TRBJ2-5
d_call: -
clone_size: -
cdr3_nt: TGTGCCAGCATGGAGGGGGGCAGCAGAAAGACCCAGTACTTC
cdr3_aa: CASMEGGSRKTQYF

v_call: TRBV20-1
j_call: TRBJ2-5
d_call: -
clone_size: many
cdr3_nt: TGCAGTGCTAGAGGTGGCCCACTCCAAGAGACCCAGTACTTC
cdr3_aa: CSARGGPLQETQYF

v_call: TRBV28
j_call: TRBJ1-4
d_call: -
clone_size: many
cdr3_nt: TGTGCCAGCAGTTTAGGTGCAGAAACAACTAATGAAAAACTGTTTTTT
cdr3_aa: CASSLGAETTNEKLFF

v_call: TRBV7-8
j_call: TRBJ1-2
d_call: -
clone_size: -
cdr3_nt: TGTGCCAGCAGCTTTGTGGGGCCAGAATCTAACTATGGCTACACCTTC
cdr3_aa: CASSFVGPESNYGYTF

v_call: TRBV15
j_call: TRBJ2-4
d_call: -
clone_size: few
cdr3_nt: TGTGCCACCAGCAGAGATCGGGGTTCGGACATTCAGTACTTC
cdr3_aa: CATSRDRGSDIQYF

v_call: TRBV7-6
j_call: TRBJ2-1
d_call: -
clone_size: few
cdr3_nt: TGTGCCAGCAGCTTAGTGATGGGACGGTACAATGAGCAGTTCTTC
cdr3_aa: CASSLVMGRYNEQFF

v_call: TRBV5-1
j_call: TRBJ2-7
d_call: -
clone_size: many
cdr3_nt: TGCGCCAGCACCATCCGAGGCGGTTACGAGCAGTACTTC
cdr3_aa: CASTIRGGYEQYF

v_call: TRBV28
j_call: TRBJ1-6
d_call: -
clone_size: many
cdr3_nt: TGTGCCAGCTCGTCAACCGGGACTCGGAATTCACCCCTCCACTTT
cdr3_aa: CASSSTGTRNSPLHF

v_call: TRBV10-3
j_call: TRBJ2-3
d_call: -
clone_size: -
cdr3_nt: TGTGCCATCAGTGAGCTTGGCAGGGCCACAGATACGCAGTATTTT
cdr3_aa: CAISELGRATDTQYF

v_call: TRBV12-3/TRBV12-4
j_call: TRBJ1-5
d_call: -
clone_size: few
cdr3_nt: TGTGCCAGCAGTAAGACGAGGGCGCATCAGCCCCAGCATTTT
cdr3_aa: CASSKTRAHQPQHF

v_call: TRBV12-3/TRBV12-4
j_call: TRBJ1-4
d_call: -
clone_size: -
cdr3_nt: TGTGCCAGCAGTTTAGGCAGGGATAGAGAAAAACTGTTTTTT
cdr3_aa: CASSLGRDREKLFF

v_call: TRBV6-2/TRBV6-3
j_call: TRBJ2-3
d_call: TRBD1
clone_size: -
cdr3_nt: TGTGCCAGCAGTCGAGACAGGGGTAAGCCAGATACGCAGTATTTT
cdr3_aa: CASSRDRGKPDTQYF

v_call: TRBV4-1
j_call: TRBJ1-1
d_call: -
clone_size: few
cdr3_nt: TGCGCCAGCAGCCAAGTTATTACGGAGTACACTGAAGCTTTCTTT
cdr3_aa: CASSQVITEYTEAFF

v_call: TRBV5-5
j_call: TRBJ1-2
d_call: TRBD1
clone_size: -
cdr3_nt: TGTGCCAGCAGCTTTTGGGGACAGGGAAACTATGGCTACACCTTC
cdr3_aa: CASSFWGQGNYGYTF

v_call: TRBV7-7
j_call: TRBJ2-1
d_call: TRBD2
clone_size: -
cdr3_nt: TGTGCCAGCAGTATCGGGCCCGGTCTAGCGGGGTGGGAGCAGTTCTTC
cdr3_aa: CASSIGPGLAGWEQFF

v_call: TRBV28
j_call: TRBJ2-1
d_call: -
clone_size: -
cdr3_nt: TGTGCCAGCAGTTTTGAACGGGGGTTGATGAATGAGCAGTTCTTC
cdr3_aa: CASSFERGLMNEQFF

v_call: TRBV9
j_call: TRBJ1-4
d_call: -
clone_size: few
cdr3_nt: TGTGCCAGCAGCGAACACAGGGAGATGTTTTTT
cdr3_aa: CASSEHREMFF

v_call: TRBV4-3
j_call: TRBJ1-2
d_call: -
clone_size: -
cdr3_nt: TGCGCCAGCAGCCAAGATGTGCGTATAAGAGACTATGGCTACACCTTC
cdr3_aa: CASSQDVRIRDYGYTF

v_call: TRBV11-2
j_call: TRBJ2-1
d_call: TRBD1
clone_size: -
cdr3_nt: TGTGCCAGCAGCTTAGAGGCCCCCGGGACAGGGAACGATGAGCAGTTCTTC
cdr3_aa: CASSLEAPGTGNDEQFF

v_call: TRBV30
j_call: TRBJ2-7
d_call: -
clone_size: -
cdr3_nt: TGTGCCTGGAGTACGAGGGGGACCTACGAGCAGTACTTC
cdr3_aa: CAWSTRGTYEQYF

v_call: TRBV20-1
j_call: TRBJ2-7
d_call: TRBD1
clone_size: -
cdr3_nt: TGCAGTGCTGCCGGGACAGGGGGGGCCGAGCAGTACTTC
cdr3_aa: CSAAGTGGAEQYF

v_call: TRBV28
j_call: TRBJ2-3
d_call: -
clone_size: few
cdr3_nt: TGTGCCAGCAGTTTATGGGAGAAAGGCACAGATACGCAGTATTTT
cdr3_aa: CASSLWEKGTDTQYF